What follows is one T cell receptor (beta chain) and its context. This clonotype was seen only a few times. This receptor's antigen is unknown. Base-call qualities are not available, and no considerably larger clone is one nucleotide away. These data belong to a study of T-cell memory formation after mild COVID-19 (dated by TCRdb to the early 2020s). As for the study more broadly: TCR sequence clusters from the two donors were largely donor specific. In a couple of donors, T-cell clones that expanded and contracted after mild COVID-19 were followed by sequencing TCRalpha and TCRbeta repertoires longitudinally. The cohort was made up of two young adult volunteers, one female and one male, who were previously healthy.

The instrument was an Illumina NovaSeq 6000. TCRalpha and TCRbeta cDNA libraries were built by 5'RACE with constant-segment primers, adding sample barcodes and unique molecular identifiers. RNA was extracted from every sample with Trizol reagent. Amplification of the libraries took two PCR steps, and the second step added a second sample barcode plus Illumina TruSeq adapters. Sequencing of libraries was performed on an Illumina NovaSeq with 2 x 150 bp paired-end reads. Per the authors' processing: Demultiplexing of reads and collapsing into UMI-guided consensus sequences were performed with migec v1.2.7. Using mixcr v2.1.11, the UMI consensuses were aligned to TRA and TRB V and J templates and assembled into clonotypes. A clonotype was counted as expanded or contracted only if both edgeR and NoisET called the change significant, with noise models trained on biological replicates. For edgeR calls, the thresholds were a false discovery rate-adjusted p below 0.01 and a log2 fold-change of 1. As an exploratory analysis of dynamics, max-normalized trajectories of the 1000 most abundant clonotypes were examined by PCA with hierarchical clustering. Each responding clone was given a CD4 or CD8 phenotype based on the CD4+ and CD8+ repertoires, which had been sequenced separately. TCRdb applied fastp at Q25 and MiXCR to the public reads, then kept only in-frame beta chains. Rows are combined by CDR3 protein, so each entry shows the most common genes and DNA. The V and J calls and clone size come from TCRdb's table, not from the authors' own analysis. This sample is represented by a few hundred thousand distinct CDR3 sequences; approximately 8.4% of them were singletons. Together, the top ten hold less than 25% of the sample.

What the authors observed across the whole study: Clones contracting from day 15 to 85 had balanced CD4/CD8 phenotypes, while a second wave expanding from day 15 to 37 was biased towards CD4+. SARS-CoV-2 specificity of the second-wave clones peaking on day 37 was not confirmed. Some responding clones were detected in pre-infection memory, suggesting pre-existing cross-reactive memory T cells joined the SARS-CoV-2 response. Contracting CD4+ clones were located mainly in the CM and EM memory subsets, whereas CD8+ clones were found to be enriched in EMRA. Only two mild cases were covered in the study, and larger cohorts including severe cases with pre-infection samples were considered necessary.

Ficoll-Paque density gradient centrifugation was the method used to isolate PBMCs. This TCR was recovered from a man younger than 35 who had mild COVID-19 (a few samples of this study predate the infection). The sample titles of this study are shuffled in the database, so cell type and time point are left out; the donor was told from shared clones. Sequencing was carried out using PBMCs or a T cell subset sorted from them (not recorded which).

The sequenced DNA: TGTGCTGCCTGGTCCGTGGGGAGGAACACCGGGGAGCTGTTTTTT. Its translation is CAAWSVGRNTGELFF. The V gene is TRBV6-2 or TRBV6-3 and the J gene is TRBJ2-2; D gene: possibly TRBD2, on 5 matching bases. The CDR3 has 15 amino acids, counting the end cysteine and phenylalanine. The kept DNA is CDR3 alone, 45 bases in frame from the first base. CDR1 and CDR2 are read off the germline V gene as MNHEY and SVGEGT.